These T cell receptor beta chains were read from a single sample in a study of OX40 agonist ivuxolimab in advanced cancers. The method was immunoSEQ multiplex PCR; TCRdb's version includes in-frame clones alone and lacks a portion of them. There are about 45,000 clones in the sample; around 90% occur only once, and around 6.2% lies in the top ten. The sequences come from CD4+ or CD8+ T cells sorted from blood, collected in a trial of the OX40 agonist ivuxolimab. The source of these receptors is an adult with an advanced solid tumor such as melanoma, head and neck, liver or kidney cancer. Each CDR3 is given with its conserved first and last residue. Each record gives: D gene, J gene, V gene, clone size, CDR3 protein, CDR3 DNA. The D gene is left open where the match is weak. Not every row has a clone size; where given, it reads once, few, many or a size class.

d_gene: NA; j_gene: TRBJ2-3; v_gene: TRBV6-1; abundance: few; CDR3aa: CASSVGPYGADTQYF; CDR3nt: TGTGCCAGCAGTGTGGGACCATATGGGGCAGATACGCAGTATTTT
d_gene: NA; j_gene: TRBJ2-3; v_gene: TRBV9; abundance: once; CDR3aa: CASSPRWTGTDTQYF; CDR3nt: TGTGCCAGCAGCCCTCGATGGACAGGCACAGATACGCAGTATTTT
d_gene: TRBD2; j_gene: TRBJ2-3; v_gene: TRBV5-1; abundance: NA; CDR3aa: CASSLGLATDTQYF; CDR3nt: TGCGCCAGCAGCTTGGGACTAGCGACAGATACGCAGTATTTT
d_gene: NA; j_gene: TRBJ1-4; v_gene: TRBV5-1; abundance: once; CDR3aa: CASSAGRIHNEKLFF; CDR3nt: TGCGCCAGCAGCGCCGGACGGATTCACAATGAAAAACTGTTTTTT
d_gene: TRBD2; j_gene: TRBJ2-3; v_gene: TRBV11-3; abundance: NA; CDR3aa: CASSPTSGRAGDTQYF; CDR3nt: TGTGCCAGCAGCCCGACCTCCGGGAGGGCCGGAGATACGCAGTATTTT
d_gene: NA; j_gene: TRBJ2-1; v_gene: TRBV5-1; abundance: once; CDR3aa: CASSSGLDFRYNEQFF; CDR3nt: TGCGCCAGCAGCTCTGGACTCGACTTTCGCTACAATGAGCAGTTCTTC
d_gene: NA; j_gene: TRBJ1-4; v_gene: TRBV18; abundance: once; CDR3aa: CASSPGSRGEKLFF; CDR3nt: TGTGCCAGCTCACCCGGCAGCCGGGGTGAAAAACTGTTTTTT
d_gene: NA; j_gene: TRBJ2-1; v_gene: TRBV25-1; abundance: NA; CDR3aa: CASSDTGVRYNEQFF; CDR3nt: TGTGCCAGCAGTGATACGGGAGTCCGCTACAATGAGCAGTTCTTC
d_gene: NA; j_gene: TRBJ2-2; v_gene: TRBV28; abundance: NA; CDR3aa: CASSSLGTGELFF; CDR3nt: TGTGCCAGCAGTTCGCTAGGTACCGGGGAGCTGTTTTTT
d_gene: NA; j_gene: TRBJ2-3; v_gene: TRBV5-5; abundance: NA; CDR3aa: CASSQRSGGLSTDTQYF; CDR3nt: TGTGCCAGCAGCCAGAGGTCTGGTGGCCTTTCCACAGATACGCAGTATTTT
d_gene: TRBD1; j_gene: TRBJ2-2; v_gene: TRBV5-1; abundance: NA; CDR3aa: CASSGQGAFGELFF; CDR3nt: TGCGCCAGCAGCGGACAGGGGGCGTTTGGGGAGCTGTTTTTT
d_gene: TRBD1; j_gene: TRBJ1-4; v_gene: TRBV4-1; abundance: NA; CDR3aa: CASSRQGQNEKLFF; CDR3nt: TGCGCCAGCAGCCGACAGGGTCAGAATGAAAAACTGTTTTTT
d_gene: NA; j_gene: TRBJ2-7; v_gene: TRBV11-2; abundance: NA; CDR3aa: CASSPTIREGYEQYF; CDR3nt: TGTGCCAGCAGCCCAACCATCAGGGAAGGGTACGAGCAGTACTTC
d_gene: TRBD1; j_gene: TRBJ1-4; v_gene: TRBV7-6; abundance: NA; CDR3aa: CASSFRSPDRGEKLFF; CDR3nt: TGTGCCAGCAGCTTCAGGTCACCGGACAGGGGTGAAAAACTGTTTTTT
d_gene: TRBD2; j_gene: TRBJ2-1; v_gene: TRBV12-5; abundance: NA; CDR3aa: CATAREVNEQFF; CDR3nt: TGTGCTACGGCGCGGGAGGTGAATGAGCAGTTCTTC
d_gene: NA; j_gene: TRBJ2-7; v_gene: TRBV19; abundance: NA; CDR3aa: CATSNWVGISYEQYF; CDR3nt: TGTGCCACCAGTAATTGGGTCGGGATCTCCTACGAGCAGTACTTC
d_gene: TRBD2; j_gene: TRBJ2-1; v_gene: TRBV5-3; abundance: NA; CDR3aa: CARSLRTSGFSYNEQFF; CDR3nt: TGTGCCAGAAGCTTAAGGACTAGCGGTTTCTCCTACAATGAGCAGTTCTTC
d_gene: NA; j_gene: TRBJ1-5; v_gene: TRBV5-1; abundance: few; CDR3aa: CASSPDPTVQPQHF; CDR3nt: TGCGCCAGCAGCCCCGATCCAACAGTTCAGCCCCAGCATTTT
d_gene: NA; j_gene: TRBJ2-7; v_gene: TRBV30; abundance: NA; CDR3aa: CAWSVRLYEQYF; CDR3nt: TGTGCCTGGAGTGTACGACTATACGAGCAGTACTTC
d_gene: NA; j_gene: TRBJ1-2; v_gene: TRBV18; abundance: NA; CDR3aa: CASSPLDSHGYTF; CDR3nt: TGTGCCAGCTCACCACTGGACAGCCATGGCTACACCTTC
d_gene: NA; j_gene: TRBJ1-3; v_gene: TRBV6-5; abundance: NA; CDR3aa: CASRPGARNTIYF; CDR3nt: TGTGCCAGCAGGCCCGGGGCAAGAAACACCATATATTTT
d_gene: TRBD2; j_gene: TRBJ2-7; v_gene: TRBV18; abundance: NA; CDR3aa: CASSSGGEYEQYF; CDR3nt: TGTGCCAGCTCTAGCGGGGGGGAATACGAGCAGTACTTC
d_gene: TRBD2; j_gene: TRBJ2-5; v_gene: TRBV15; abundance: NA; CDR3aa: CATSRTASGRVRETQYF; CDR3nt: TGTGCCACCAGCAGAACGGCTAGCGGGAGGGTCCGGGAGACCCAGTACTTC
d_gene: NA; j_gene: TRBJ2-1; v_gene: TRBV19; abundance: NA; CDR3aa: CASSMGGNEQFF; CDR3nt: TGTGCCAGTAGTATGGGGGGCAATGAGCAGTTCTTC
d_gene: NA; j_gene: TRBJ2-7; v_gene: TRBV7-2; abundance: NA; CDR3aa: CASSLGFSAFEQYF; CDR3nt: TGTGCCAGCAGCTTAGGTTTCTCTGCCTTCGAGCAGTACTTC
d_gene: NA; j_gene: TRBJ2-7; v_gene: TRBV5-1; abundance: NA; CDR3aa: CASSYANRDPAFTYEQYF; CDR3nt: TGCGCCAGCAGCTACGCCAACCGGGACCCCGCCTTTACCTACGAGCAGTACTTC
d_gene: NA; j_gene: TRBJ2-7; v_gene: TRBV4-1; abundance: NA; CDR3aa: CASSQETGTIYEQYF; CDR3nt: TGCGCCAGCAGCCAAGAAACTGGGACGATCTACGAGCAGTACTTC
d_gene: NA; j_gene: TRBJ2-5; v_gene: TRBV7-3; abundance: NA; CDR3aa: CASSPGPPPETQYF; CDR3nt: TGTGCCAGCAGCCCCGGGCCCCCCCCAGAGACCCAGTACTTC
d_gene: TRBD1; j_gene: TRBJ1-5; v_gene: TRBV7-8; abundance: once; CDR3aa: CASSLARDRSNQPQHF; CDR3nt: TGTGCCAGCAGCTTAGCTAGGGACAGGAGCAATCAGCCCCAGCATTTT
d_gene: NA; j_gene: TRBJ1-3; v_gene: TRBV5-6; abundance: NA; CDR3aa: CASSPGPSSSRNTIYF; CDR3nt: TGTGCCAGCAGCCCCGGGCCTTCTAGCTCTAGAAACACCATATATTTT
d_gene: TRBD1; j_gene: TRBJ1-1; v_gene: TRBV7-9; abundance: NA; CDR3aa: CASSVGQPNTEAFF; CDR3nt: TGTGCCAGCAGCGTGGGACAGCCGAACACTGAAGCTTTCTTT
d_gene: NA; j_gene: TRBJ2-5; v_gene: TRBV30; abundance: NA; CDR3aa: CAWSLLGVGETQYF; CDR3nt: TGTGCCTGGAGCCTACTAGGGGTCGGGGAGACCCAGTACTTC
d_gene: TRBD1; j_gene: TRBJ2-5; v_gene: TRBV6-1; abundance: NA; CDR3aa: CATDRANLETQYF; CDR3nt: TGTGCCACGGACAGGGCCAACTTAGAGACCCAGTACTTC
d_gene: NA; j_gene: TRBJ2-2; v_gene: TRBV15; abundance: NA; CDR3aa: CATSRDSTGELFF; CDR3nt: TGTGCCACCAGCAGAGATTCCACCGGGGAGCTGTTTTTT
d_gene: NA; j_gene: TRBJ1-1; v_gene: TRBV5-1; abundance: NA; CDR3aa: CASSFEVNTEAFF; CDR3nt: TGCGCCAGCAGCTTTGAGGTGAACACTGAAGCTTTCTTT
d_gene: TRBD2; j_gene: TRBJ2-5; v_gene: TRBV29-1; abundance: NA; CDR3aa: CSVGVAGAGETQYF; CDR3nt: TGCAGCGTTGGTGTAGCGGGAGCGGGGGAGACCCAGTACTTC
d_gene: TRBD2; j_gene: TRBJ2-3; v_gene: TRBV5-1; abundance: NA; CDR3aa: CASSLARGRVAGGPDTQYF; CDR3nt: TGCGCCAGCAGCTTGGCTCGTGGCCGGGTAGCGGGAGGCCCAGATACGCAGTATTTT
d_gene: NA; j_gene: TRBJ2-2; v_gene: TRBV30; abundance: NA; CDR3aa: CAWGGGLDTGELFF; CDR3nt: TGTGCCTGGGGAGGGGGTCTGGACACCGGGGAGCTGTTTTTT
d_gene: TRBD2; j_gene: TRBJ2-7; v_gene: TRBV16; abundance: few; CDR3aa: CASSQRDRGGEQYF; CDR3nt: TGTGCCAGCAGCCAAAGGGACCGCGGGGGGGAGCAGTACTTC
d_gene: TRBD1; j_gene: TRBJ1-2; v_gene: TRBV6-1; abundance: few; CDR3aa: CASRRQGVNYGYTF; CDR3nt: TGTGCCAGCAGAAGGCAGGGGGTGAACTATGGCTACACCTTC
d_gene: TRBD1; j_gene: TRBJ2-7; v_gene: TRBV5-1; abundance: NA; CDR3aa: CASSKVGQGARHEQYF; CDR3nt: TGCGCCAGCAGCAAGGTGGGACAGGGGGCCCGCCACGAGCAGTACTTC
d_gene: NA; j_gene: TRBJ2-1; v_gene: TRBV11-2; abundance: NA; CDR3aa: CASSPPVNFYNEQFF; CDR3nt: TGTGCCAGCAGCCCCCCGGTGAACTTCTACAATGAGCAGTTCTTC
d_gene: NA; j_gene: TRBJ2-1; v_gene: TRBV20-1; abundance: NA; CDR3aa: CSAEYNEQFF; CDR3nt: TGCAGTGCTGAATACAATGAGCAGTTCTTC
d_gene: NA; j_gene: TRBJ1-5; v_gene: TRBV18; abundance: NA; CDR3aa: CASSPAGRDQPQHF; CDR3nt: TGTGCCAGCTCACCGGCGGGCAGGGATCAGCCCCAGCATTTT
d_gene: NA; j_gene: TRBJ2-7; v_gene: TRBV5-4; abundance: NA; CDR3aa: CASSAGLDRGEQYF; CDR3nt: TGTGCCAGCAGCGCGGGACTAGACAGGGGCGAGCAGTACTTC
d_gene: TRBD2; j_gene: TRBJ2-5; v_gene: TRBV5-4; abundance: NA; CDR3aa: CASSFGIAGGVETQYF; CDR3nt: TGTGCCAGCAGCTTTGGAATAGCGGGAGGGGTGGAGACCCAGTACTTC
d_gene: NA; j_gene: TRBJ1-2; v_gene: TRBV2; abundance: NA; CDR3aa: CASSVGDGALANYGYTF; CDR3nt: TGTGCCAGCAGTGTTGGGGACGGAGCCCTAGCTAACTATGGCTACACCTTC
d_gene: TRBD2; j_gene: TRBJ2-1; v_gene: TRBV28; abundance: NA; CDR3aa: CASSLYPGLGYYNEQFF; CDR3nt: TGTGCCAGCAGTTTATACCCGGGACTAGGATACTACAATGAGCAGTTCTTC
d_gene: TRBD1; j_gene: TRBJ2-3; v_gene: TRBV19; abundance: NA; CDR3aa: CASSVQGARLDTQYF; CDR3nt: TGTGCCAGTAGTGTACAGGGGGCGCGATTGGATACGCAGTATTTT
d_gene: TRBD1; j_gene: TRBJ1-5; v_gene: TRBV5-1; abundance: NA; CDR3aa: CASSLKGAEPQHF; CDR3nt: TGCGCCAGCAGCTTGAAGGGGGCAGAGCCCCAGCATTTT
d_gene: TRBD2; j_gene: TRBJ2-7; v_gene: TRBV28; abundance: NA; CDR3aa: CASSLGGRGYEQYF; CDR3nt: TGTGCCAGCAGTTTGGGAGGGCGCGGGTACGAGCAGTACTTC
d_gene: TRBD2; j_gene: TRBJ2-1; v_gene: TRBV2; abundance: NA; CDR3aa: CASRNPLAGRAYNEQFF; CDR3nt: TGTGCCAGCAGGAACCCATTAGCGGGGAGGGCCTACAATGAGCAGTTCTTC
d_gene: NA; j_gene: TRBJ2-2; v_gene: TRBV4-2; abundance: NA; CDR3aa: CASSQDRNTGELFF; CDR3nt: TGTGCCAGCAGCCAAGACAGGAACACCGGGGAGCTGTTTTTT